This T cell receptor (beta chain) was sequenced for a study of T cell responses to AZD1222 COVID-19 vaccine. As for this clone: Its cognate antigen is unknown.

The germline CDR1 and CDR2 sequences are LNHDA and SQIVND (reference sequence). Trimming took 4 bases from V and 6 from J, leaving 15 bases between them. The CDR3 contains 15 residues. Profiling relied on immunoSEQ multiplex PCR, and the TCRdb table lists in-frame clones only, not all of them. The sample holds about 120,000 clones, roughly nine tenths seen once. Overall study findings and caveats: Repertoire samples came only from after the peak T cell response. Seropositive AZD1222 recipients at baseline numbered only five or six. Most donors were white British, females outnumbered males, and clonal diversity was possibly underestimated.

This TCR was sampled from an adult in good health. The rearrangement uses TRBV19 and TRBJ2-2; TRBD2 is a possible D gene (6 bases). The material sequenced was peripheral blood, taken on day 0 of AZD1222 vaccination. CDR3 sequence: CASSTGLFGAGELFF. The CDR3 DNA is TGTGCCAGTAGTACGGGACTTTTTGGGGCCGGGGAGCTGTTTTTT. Filled out from reference TRBV19 and TRBJ2-2, the complete variable domain reads DGGITQSPKYLFRKEGQNVTLSCEQNLNHDAMYWYRQDPGQGLRLIYYSQIVNDFQKGDIAEGYSVSREKKESFPLTVTSAQKNPTAFYLCASSTGLFGAGELFFGEGSRLTVL.